The 5 T cell receptor beta chains below all came from one sample that was sequenced in a study of T-cell memory formation after mild COVID-19. A single record per CDR3 protein comes from TCRdb applying MiXCR to the 5' RACE reads. This table holds more than 350,000 distinct CDR3 sequences, roughly 15% found once. Sample: PBMCs or a T cell subset sorted from them (not recorded which). These receptors all come from a man younger than 35 who had mild COVID-19 (a few samples of this study predate the infection). Cell type and time point are not known.

The rearrangement joins TRBV6-5 to TRBJ2-2; 8 bases agree with TRBD1. Looked up from germline, CDR1 is MNHEY and CDR2 is SVGAGI. The CDR3 has 18 residues. J was trimmed by 1 base and V by 0 bases; bases with no gene match: 7. CDR3 coding DNA: TGTGCCAGCAGTTACTCCCCCTCAGGGGGCGGGAACACCGGGGAGCTGTTTTTT. As protein: CASSYSPSGGGNTGELFF.

The V call is TRBV20-1, the J call TRBJ2-3; D call uncertain. Germline values: CDR1 DFQATT, CDR2 SNEGSKA (reference sequence). The CDR3 spans 14 residues. Trimming stripped 1 base from V and 1 base from J, with 9 bases between. The CDR3 region has the DNA TGCAGTGCTAGAGTGGCACTACGCACAGATACGCAGTATTTT. Encoded protein: CSARVALRTDTQYF.

The chain recombines TRBV12-3 or TRBV12-4 with TRBJ1-3; D is unresolved. The CDR3 extends over 12 amino acids. Between the trimmed V and J ends, which lost 6 bases and 3 bases, there was a span of 6 bases. This chain's CDR3 is CASSVDGNTIYF. The CDR3 DNA sequence: TGTGCCAGCAGCGTTGATGGAAACACCATATATTTT.

This sequence joins TRBV15 and TRBJ2-5, with unresolved D. This CDR3 is 12 amino acids long. V dropped 5 bases and J dropped 5 bases, with 9 bases sitting between them. Germline V CDR1 and CDR2: LNHNV, YYDKDF (reference sequence). As DNA, the CDR3 is TGTGCCACCAGCCCTGGTGGGGAGACCCAGTACTTC. It codes for CATSPGGETQYF.

There are a few counts of this clonotype. The chain combines TRBV4-1 with TRBJ1-4; D unclear. Germline CDR1 reads MGHRA; CDR2 reads YSYEKL. There are 15 residues in the CDR3. V was clipped by 0 bases and J by 8 bases, with 13 bases between them. In DNA form, the CDR3 reads TGCGCCAGCAGCCAAGACCGCGGGAGTCGAGAAAAACTGTTTTTT. Translation gives CASSQDRGSREKLFF.